The clone carrying this T cell receptor beta chain was found once. What it binds is not known. This entry belongs to a study of Ad26.COV2.S vaccination and SARS-CoV-2 variants. Study observations and caveats: In vaccinated individuals, spike-specific CD8+ and CD4+ T cell responses reportedly displayed substantial breadth.

Treatment indicated: about 20 received Ad26.COV2.S at low or high dose, single or two shots; 5 received placebo; per-sample allocation not given. It was on day 63 after the first vaccine or placebo injection that samples were taken. TCRdb's table, derived via immunoSEQ multiplex PCR, lists solely in-frame clones and lacks some. This table has roughly 350,000 clones, more than 75% appearing once. Here the sequenced sample was peripheral blood, taken in a trial of Ad26.COV2.S vaccine versus placebo. The source is a person aged 18 to 59 who received the Ad26.COV2.S COVID-19 vaccine or a placebo.

For the CDR3, the DNA is TGTGCCAGCACCGGACAGGGTTATACTGAAGCTTTCTTT. Translating it yields CASTGQGYTEAFF. The rearrangement links TRBV12-3 or TRBV12-4 to TRBJ1-1; 8 nucleotides agree with TRBD1. The CDR3 totals 13 residues. The V gene end was trimmed by 7 bases and the J gene end by 5 bases; junction bases not matched to a gene: 6.